These T cell receptor beta chains were read from a single sample in a study of blood T cell repertoires in COVID-19. TCRdb's table, derived via immunoSEQ multiplex PCR, lists solely in-frame clones and lacks some. The repertoire holds roughly 32,000 clones, about 89% seen once, with roughly 9.5% in the top ten. The material sequenced was peripheral blood. The receptors stem from a human donor with active COVID-19. The donor label of this sample is uncertain. CDR3s include the opening cysteine and the closing phenylalanine or tryptophan. Fields, in order: V gene, J gene, CDR3 length, clone size, D gene, CDR3 DNA, CDR3 protein. D genes are given only for firm matches. Expanded clones are given a class, and other clones once, few, many or no size at all.

TRBV3-1/TRBV3-2,TRBJ2-3,13,few,.,TGTGCGACGACGGGTAGTGGTCCAGATACGCAGTATTTT,CATTGSGPDTQYF
TRBV4-3,TRBJ2-7,14,.,.,TGCGCCAGCAGCCCACGGACTGGAGCCTACGAGCAGTACTTC,CASSPRTGAYEQYF
TRBV7-6,TRBJ2-5,15,.,.,TGTGCCAGCAGCTTAGTGGCTAGCCCGCGGGAGACCCAGTACTTC,CASSLVASPRETQYF
TRBV6-5,TRBJ2-1,12,.,.,TGTGCCAGCAGTTACTCCTTCGGGGAGCAGTTCTTC,CASSYSFGEQFF
TRBV5-1,TRBJ2-3,16,.,.,TGCGCCAGCAGCCCGGAGACAGTCCTTAGCACAGATACGCAGTATTTT,CASSPETVLSTDTQYF
TRBV19,TRBJ2-3,16,.,.,TGTGCCAGTAGTATAAGCCCGAGAGACACCACAGATACGCAGTATTTT,CASSISPRDTTDTQYF
TRBV4-3,TRBJ2-7,15,.,TRBD2,TGCGCCAGCAGCCGAGGACTAGCGGGGAGCTACGAGCAGTACTTC,CASSRGLAGSYEQYF
TRBV6-5,TRBJ1-6,11,once,.,TGTGCTGTGGGGGCAGGTTCACCCCTCCACTTT,CAVGAGSPLHF
TRBV7-8,TRBJ1-2,14,once,TRBD1,TGTGCCAGCAGCCAGGGGGCGAAGGAGTATGGCTACACCTTC,CASSQGAKEYGYTF
TRBV25-1,TRBJ2-2,14,.,TRBD1,TGTGCCAGCCGGGGACAGCTGAACACCGGGGAGCTGTTTTTT,CASRGQLNTGELFF
TRBV9,TRBJ2-7,15,.,.,TGTGCCAGCAGCGCGCGTGACGTAGCCTCCTACGAGCAGTACTTC,CASSARDVASYEQYF
TRBV24-1,TRBJ2-3,17,.,TRBD1,TGTGCCACCAGTGATTGGGACCGGGACAGGGGACGAAATACGCAGTATTTT,CATSDWDRDRGRNTQYF
TRBV10-3,TRBJ2-3,16,.,.,TGTGCCATCAGTGAGTCCCAGCGGGACACCACAGATACGCAGTATTTT,CAISESQRDTTDTQYF
TRBV4-1,TRBJ1-5,18,.,.,TGCGCCAGCAGCCAAGATTTGGGAGGGGACTTCGTGAATCAGCCCCAGCATTTT,CASSQDLGGDFVNQPQHF
TRBV11-1,TRBJ2-2,15,.,TRBD1,TGTGCCAGCAGCTTGGGACAGGGTGCCACCGGGGAGCTGTTTTTT,CASSLGQGATGELFF
TRBV3-1/TRBV3-2,TRBJ1-5,15,.,.,TGTGCCAGCAGCCAGGGGGGGATTAGCAATCAGCCCCAGCATTTT,CASSQGGISNQPQHF
TRBV28,TRBJ1-5,15,.,TRBD1,TGTGCCATCTCGGTCCTCACAGGGGGCAATCAGCCCCAGCATTTT,CAISVLTGGNQPQHF
TRBV5-1,TRBJ2-5,16,.,.,TGCGCCAGCAGCCCAGGAGGATTAGGGCTCCAAGAGACCCAGTACTTC,CASSPGGLGLQETQYF
TRBV3-1/TRBV3-2,TRBJ2-3,15,.,TRBD1,TGTGCCAGCAGCTTAGGAGGGACAGGGACAGATACGCAGTATTTT,CASSLGGTGTDTQYF
TRBV5-1,TRBJ1-4,14,.,.,TGCGCCAGCAGCGGCGCAGGGGCAGGAGAAAAACTGTTTTTT,CASSGAGAGEKLFF
TRBV6-5,TRBJ1-2,13,.,TRBD1,TGTGCCAGCAGTCCGACAGGGGGCACTGGCTACACCTTC,CASSPTGGTGYTF
TRBV4-2,TRBJ1-3,17,.,.,TGTGCCAGCAGCCAAGAGTTGCCGAACAGCTCTGGAAACACCATATATTTT,CASSQELPNSSGNTIYF
TRBV5-4,TRBJ1-1,13,.,TRBD1,TGTGCCAGCAGCGCGGACAGGGCTGAAAAAGCTTTCTTT,CASSADRAEKAFF
TRBV7-9,TRBJ1-6,14,.,TRBD1,TGTGCCAGCAGCGGGGGACAGGCCAATTCACCCCTCCACTTT,CASSGGQANSPLHF
TRBV4-1,TRBJ2-1,15,.,TRBD2,TGCGCCAGCAGCCAGAGGACTAGCGGCTTCAATGAGCAGTTCTTC,CASSQRTSGFNEQFF
TRBV10-3,TRBJ2-6,18,.,.,TGTGCCATCAGGACAGGCAGGGAAAAATCTGGCGGGGCCAACGTCCTGACTTTC,CAIRTGREKSGGANVLTF
TRBV4-3,TRBJ2-3,14,.,.,TGCGCCAGCAGCCAAGATGGGCCCCAAGATACGCAGTATTTT,CASSQDGPQDTQYF
TRBV27,TRBJ1-2,14,once,TRBD1,TGTGCCAGCAGTTTAACAGGGGGGACTTATGGCTACACCTTC,CASSLTGGTYGYTF
TRBV3-1/TRBV3-2,TRBJ2-7,13,.,.,TGTGCCAGCAGCCGAGAAAACTACTACGAGCAGTACTTC,CASSRENYYEQYF
TRBV7-2,TRBJ2-7,15,medium-sized,.,TGTGCCAGCAGCTTGTGGGGGGAAGCCTCCTACGAGCAGTACTTC,CASSLWGEASYEQYF
TRBV24-1,TRBJ2-2,11,.,.,TGTGCCACCGGGGGGATCGGGGAGCTGTTTTTT,CATGGIGELFF
TRBV19,TRBJ1-5,15,few,TRBD1,TGTGCCTCGGGACAGGGGCCTTATAGCAATCAGCCCCAGCATTTT,CASGQGPYSNQPQHF
TRBV6-6,TRBJ1-5,13,.,.,TGTGCCAGCAGTTACTCGACACGGCAGCCCCAGCATTTT,CASSYSTRQPQHF
TRBV12-5,TRBJ2-1,15,.,TRBD1,TGTGCTAGTGGTTTGGCAACAGGGGGTTACAATGAGCAGTTCTTC,CASGLATGGYNEQFF
TRBV7-2,TRBJ2-1,13,.,.,TGTGCCAGCAGCCGTCCGGGTTACAATGAGCAGTTCTTC,CASSRPGYNEQFF
TRBV9,TRBJ1-3,16,.,.,TGTGCCAGCAGCGTAGACGGGTTAGGCTCTGGAAACACCATATATTTT,CASSVDGLGSGNTIYF
TRBV2,TRBJ2-3,15,.,.,TGTGCCAGCATAAGGATAGCACTAGCAACAGATACGCAGTATTTT,CASIRIALATDTQYF
TRBV19,TRBJ2-2,16,.,TRBD1,TGTGCCAGTAGTATGGACAGGGGGCCTGGCACCGGGGAGCTGTTTTTT,CASSMDRGPGTGELFF
TRBV19,TRBJ2-3,13,.,.,TGTGCCAGTAGTGGTGCATCCGGGGATACGCAGTATTTT,CASSGASGDTQYF
TRBV2,TRBJ2-1,19,.,TRBD2,TGTGCCAGCAGCCCCGGGACTAGCGGGGGGCATAGCTCCTACAATGAGCAGTTCTTC,CASSPGTSGGHSSYNEQFF
TRBV19,TRBJ2-7,15,.,.,TGTGCCAGTAGTATTGACAGGTTGCGATCCTACGAGCAGTACTTC,CASSIDRLRSYEQYF